This entry lists 22 T cell receptor beta chains sequenced from one sample in a study of beta chain features in type 1 diabetes. Isolated RNA was reverse transcribed in full, so expressed TCRB transcripts were sequenced. Here immunoSEQ multiplex PCR was the method, and the copy in TCRdb shows in-frame clones only, minus some. The sample yields about 240,000 clones, around a quarter seen once. Specimen: central memory CD4+ T cells from blood. The receptors come from a man aged 25-45 years in good health.

The genes are TRBV29-1 and TRBJ2-1; a weak D match, TRBD1 (5 bases). Trimming stripped 7 bases from V and 6 bases from J, with 16 bases between. The length of the CDR3 is 13 residues. From germline, CDR1 is SQVTM and CDR2 ANQGSEA. DNA for the CDR3: TGCAGCGGTGGTAGGCAGGGTATCAATGAGCAGTTCTTC. It yields the protein CSGGRQGINEQFF.

CDR3: CASRRQGIGQPQHF. CDR3 bases: TGTGCCAGCAGACGACAGGGAATCGGCCAGCCCCAGCATTTT. V is TRBV6-6 and J is TRBJ1-5; TRBD1 aligns across 7 bases. Germline trimming cut 6 bases from V and 7 bases from J; bases unmatched to any gene: 9. The CDR3 length is 14 residues. Germline values: CDR1 MNHNY, CDR2 SVGAGI (reference sequence).

The chain is built from TRBV7-2 and TRBJ2-7, with D maybe TRBD1 (6 bases). The V gene's germline CDR1 is SGHTA and CDR2 FQGNSA. Trimming removed 5 bases at V and 0 bases at J, with 14 bases between. The CDR3 is 15 amino acids. This chain's CDR3 is CASSADRLSSYEQYF. CDR3 nucleotide sequence: TGTGCCAGCAGCGCGGACAGATTATCCTCCTACGAGCAGTACTTC.

The chain is built from TRBV9 and TRBJ2-1; perhaps TRBD2 as D (6 bases). V gave up 3 bases and J gave up 4 bases, with 14 bases separating them. Germline loops: CDR1 SGDLS, CDR2 YYNGEE. CDR3 length: 15 residues. The CDR3 DNA follows: TGTGCCAGCAGCGATAGCGGAGTGGGGTACAATGAGCAGTTCTTC. As protein: CASSDSGVGYNEQFF.

A note on this clone: The sample holds other DNA sequences that translate to the same CDR3. J is TRBJ2-1 and V is TRBV20-1, with D uncertain. The V end was cut by 6 bases, the J end by 7 bases, with 10 bases between. CDR3 size: 11 residues. Germline V gene data show CDR1 as DFQATT and CDR2 as SNEGSKA (reference sequence). The CDR3 region is CSASSKNEQFF. The DNA for the CDR3 is TGCAGTGCCTCTTCGAAGAATGAGCAGTTCTTC.

This clone came up a few times. The gene calls are TRBV11-2 and TRBJ2-5, with 8 bases matching TRBD1. The CDR3 is made up of 13 amino acids. The germline CDR1 and CDR2 sequences are SGHAT and FQNNGV. Losses at the gene ends were 5 bases for V and 5 bases for J; bases not matched to a gene: 4. The CDR3 DNA is TGTGCCAGCAGCCGGACAGGGACGGAGACCCAGTACTTC. This sequence encodes CASSRTGTETQYF.

This clone has more than one count but fewer than ten. V gene TRBV29-1 combines with J gene TRBJ1-2, with D unclear. Germline CDR1 and CDR2: SQVTM and ANQGSEA. V was shortened by 1 base and J by 4 bases, with 7 bases between the two germline ends. This CDR3 has 12 amino acids. CDR3 amino acids: CSVEGQTYGYTF. DNA for the CDR3: TGCAGCGTTGAAGGGCAGACCTATGGCTACACCTTC.

The CDR3 DNA sequence: TGTGCCAGCAGCACGGACAGGGGGAGGAACATTCAGTACTTC. The encoded protein is CASSTDRGRNIQYF. The rearrangement uses TRBV5-4 and TRBJ2-4, with 10 positions matching TRBD1. Trimming took 4 bases from V and 7 from J; bases not matched to a gene: 5. The length of the CDR3 is 14 residues. Germline V lookup: CDR1 SGHNT, CDR2 YYREEE (reference sequence).

This clone came up a few times. The chain carries TRBV6-6 and TRBJ2-5; D gene unclear. The CDR3 spans 13 residues. V was trimmed by 8 bases and J by 7 bases, leaving 17 bases between them. In germline, CDR1 is MNHNY, CDR2 SVGAGI (reference sequence). CDR3 DNA sequence: TGTGCCAGCGCCCAGGCCGCTTGGGCGACCCAGTACTTC. Amino acids: CASAQAAWATQYF.

This clone was detected only a few times. The chain carries TRBV7-2 and TRBJ2-1; 9 bases are shared with TRBD2. The CDR3 covers 15 residues. Losses at the gene ends were 1 base for V and 6 bases for J; bases not matched to a gene: 4. Germline V gene sequence: CDR1 SGHTA, CDR2 FQGNSA. The CDR3 coding sequence is TGTGCCAGCAGCTTAGTAGCGGGGGAGTCCAATGAGCAGTTCTTC. Translated: CASSLVAGESNEQFF.

V and J are TRBV29-1 and TRBJ2-5, with TRBD2 matching 11 bases. Germline V gene data show CDR1 as SQVTM and CDR2 as ANQGSEA. Trimming took 5 bases from V and 5 from J; bases not matched to a gene: 1. This CDR3 contains 12 residues. CDR3 region: CSVRLAGETQYF. The CDR3, as DNA: TGCAGCGTTAGACTAGCGGGGGAGACCCAGTACTTC.

This clone has only a few counts. The chain uses TRBV14 and TRBJ1-1, with a tentative D call TRBD1 (6 bases). CDR1 is SGHDN, CDR2 FVKESK, per germline. This CDR3 is 13 amino acids long. The ends were cut back, 4 bases at V and 9 bases at J, with 15 bases in the middle. The CDR3 loop reads CASSPLGGGQAFF. CDR3 DNA: TGTGCCAGCAGCCCCCTAGGCGGGGGGCAAGCTTTCTTT.

This clone was picked up a small number of times. This chain connects TRBV11-2 to TRBJ2-7; no reliable D call. V gave up 0 bases and J gave up 5 bases, with 11 bases separating them. This CDR3 has 14 residues. Germline V gene lookup returns CDR1 SGHAT and CDR2 FQNNGV. DNA for the CDR3: TGTGCCAGCAGCTTAGATGGTATTGAGGACGAGCAGTACTTC. This sequence encodes CASSLDGIEDEQYF. The variable domain in full, with the rest retrieved from reference TRBV11-2 and TRBJ2-7, is EAGVAQSPRYKIIEKRQSVAFWCNPISGHATLYWYQQILGQGPKLLIQFQNNGVVDDSQLPKDRFSAERLKGVDSTLKIQPAKLEDSAVYLCASSLDGIEDEQYFGPGTRLTVT.

The CDR3: CASSLEPGSYGYTF. The CDR3 DNA is TGTGCCAGCAGCTTAGAACCAGGGAGCTATGGCTACACCTTC. The chain employs TRBV11-2 and TRBJ1-2; perhaps TRBD1 as D (5 bases). The germline CDR1 and CDR2 sequences are SGHAT and FQNNGV. The ends were cut back, 0 bases at V and 4 bases at J, with 9 bases in the middle. This CDR3 comprises 14 residues.

The chain joins TRBV7-2 to TRBJ1-5; possibly TRBD1 for D (6 bases). Trimming left V 5 bases short and J 8 bases short, with 19 bases between. Looked up from germline, CDR1 is SGHTA and CDR2 is FQGNSA. The CDR3 consists of 15 residues. Here the CDR3 DNA reads TGTGCCAGCAGCCTGCGACAGGCCCTCACGGAGCCCCAGCATTTT. Translating gives CASSLRQALTEPQHF.

This clone was counted only a few times. The V gene is TRBV29-1, the J gene TRBJ2-3, with a tentative D call TRBD2 (6 bases). Germline CDR1 is SQVTM and CDR2 is ANQGSEA. The CDR3 is 13 residues long. Deletions cut 6 bases from V and 5 bases from J, with 15 bases between. The CDR3 DNA reads as TGCAGCGTCCACCGGTCCGGGAGAGATACGCAGTATTTT. This sequence encodes CSVHRSGRDTQYF.

This clone has only a few counts. The V gene is TRBV6-5, the J gene TRBJ2-5, with D tentatively TRBD2 (5 bases). Trimming took off 7 bases at V and 5 bases at J, with 8 bases between the two ends. CDR1 and CDR2 (germline): MNHEY, SVGAGI. This CDR3 is 11 amino acids long. The CDR3 nucleotides read TGTGCCAGCAAGAGAGGGGAGACCCAGTACTTC. Encoded protein: CASKRGETQYF.

The gene calls are TRBV2 and TRBJ1-3, with 7 bases matching TRBD1. V dropped 8 bases and J dropped 3; count of bases not matched to a gene: 4. In germline, CDR1 is SNHLY, CDR2 FYNNEI. The CDR3 runs 13 residues. The DNA for the CDR3 is TGTGCCAGCCGTGGGACAGTTGGAAACACCATATATTTT. Translated: CASRGTVGNTIYF. Based on the CDR3 plus reference TRBV2 and TRBJ1-3, the full variable domain is EPEVTQTPSHQVTQMGQEVILRCVPISNHLYFYWYRQILGQKVEFLVSFYNNEISEKSEIFDDQFSVERPDGSNFTLKIRSTKLEDSAMYFCASRGTVGNTIYFGEGSWLTVV.

The gene calls are TRBV19 and TRBJ2-1; D is undetermined. Germline V CDR1 and CDR2: LNHDA, SQIVND (reference sequence). Trimming cost V 4 bases and J 7 bases, with 11 bases left between them. This CDR3 comprises 13 residues. CDR3: CASSTTLGNEQFF. The CDR3 DNA follows: TGTGCCAGTAGTACGACGCTTGGGAATGAGCAGTTCTTC.

This chain uses TRBV29-1 with TRBJ1-6, with D possibly TRBD1 on 6 matching bases. The CDR3 spans 14 residues. Deletions cut 6 bases from V and 7 bases from J, with 16 bases between. Germline V gene lookup returns CDR1 SQVTM and CDR2 ANQGSEA. The CDR3 here is CSVSQTGGNSPLHF. The CDR3 nucleotides read TGCAGCGTCTCCCAGACAGGAGGGAATTCACCCCTCCACTTT.

The chain couples TRBV29-1 to TRBJ2-2; D ambiguous. Germline V lookup: CDR1 SQVTM, CDR2 ANQGSEA. The V end lost 8 bases, the J end lost 1 base, and 11 bases lay between the germline ends. This CDR3 spans 13 amino acids. The CDR3 loop is CSPPPGNTGELFF. CDR3 DNA: TGCAGCCCCCCCCCAGGGAACACCGGGGAGCTGTTTTTT.

This clone is labeled as medium-sized. The chain recombines TRBV14 with TRBJ2-7, with a tentative D call TRBD1 (6 bases). Trimming shortened V by 6 bases and J by 3 bases, and 9 bases separated the two germline ends. CDR3 length: 12 amino acids. The germline gives CDR1 SGHDN, CDR2 FVKESK. The CDR3: CASRLTGYEQYF. The CDR3 DNA reads as TGTGCCAGCAGGCTGACAGGCTACGAGCAGTACTTC.